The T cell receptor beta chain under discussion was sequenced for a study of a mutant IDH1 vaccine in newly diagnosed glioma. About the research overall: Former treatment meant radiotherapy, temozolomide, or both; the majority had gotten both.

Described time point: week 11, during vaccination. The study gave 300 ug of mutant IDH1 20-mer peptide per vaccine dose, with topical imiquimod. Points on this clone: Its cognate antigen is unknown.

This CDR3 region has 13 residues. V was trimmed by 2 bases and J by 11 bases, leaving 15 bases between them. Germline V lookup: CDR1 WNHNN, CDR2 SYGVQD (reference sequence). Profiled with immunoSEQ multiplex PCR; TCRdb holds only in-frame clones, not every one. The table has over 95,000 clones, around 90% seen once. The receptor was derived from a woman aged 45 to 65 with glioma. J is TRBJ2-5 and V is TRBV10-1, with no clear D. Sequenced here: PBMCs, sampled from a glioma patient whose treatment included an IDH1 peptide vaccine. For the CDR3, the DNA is TGCGCCAGCAGTGAGGGGATGTCCGGTGAGCAGTACTTC. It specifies CASSEGMSGEQYF.